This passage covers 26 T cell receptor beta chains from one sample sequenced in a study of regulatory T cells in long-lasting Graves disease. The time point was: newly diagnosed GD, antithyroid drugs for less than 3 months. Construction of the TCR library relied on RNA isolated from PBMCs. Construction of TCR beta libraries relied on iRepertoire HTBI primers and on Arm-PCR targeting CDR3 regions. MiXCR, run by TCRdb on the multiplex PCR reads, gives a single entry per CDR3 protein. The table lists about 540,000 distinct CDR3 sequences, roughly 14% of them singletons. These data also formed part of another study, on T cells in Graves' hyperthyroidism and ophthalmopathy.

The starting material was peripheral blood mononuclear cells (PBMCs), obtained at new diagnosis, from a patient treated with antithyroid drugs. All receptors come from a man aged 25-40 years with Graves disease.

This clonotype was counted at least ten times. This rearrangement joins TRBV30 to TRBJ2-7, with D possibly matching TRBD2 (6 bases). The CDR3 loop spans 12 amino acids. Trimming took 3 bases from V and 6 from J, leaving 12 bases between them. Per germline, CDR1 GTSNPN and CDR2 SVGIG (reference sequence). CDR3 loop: CAWSPRRGEQYF. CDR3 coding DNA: TGTGCCTGGAGCCCGAGGCGGGGCGAGCAGTACTTC.

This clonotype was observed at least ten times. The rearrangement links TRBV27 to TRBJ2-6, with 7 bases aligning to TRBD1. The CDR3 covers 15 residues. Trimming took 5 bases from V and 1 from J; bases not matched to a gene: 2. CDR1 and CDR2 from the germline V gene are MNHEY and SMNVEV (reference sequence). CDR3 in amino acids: CASSLQGSGANVLTF. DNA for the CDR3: TGTGCCAGCAGTCTACAGGGGTCTGGGGCCAACGTCCTGACTTTC.

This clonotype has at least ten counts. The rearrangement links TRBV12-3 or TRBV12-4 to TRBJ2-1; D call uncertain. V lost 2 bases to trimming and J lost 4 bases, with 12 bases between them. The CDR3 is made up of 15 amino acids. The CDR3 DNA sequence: TGTGCCAGCAGTTTATTTAGCCTCTATTACAATGAGCAGTTCTTC. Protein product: CASSLFSLYYNEQFF.

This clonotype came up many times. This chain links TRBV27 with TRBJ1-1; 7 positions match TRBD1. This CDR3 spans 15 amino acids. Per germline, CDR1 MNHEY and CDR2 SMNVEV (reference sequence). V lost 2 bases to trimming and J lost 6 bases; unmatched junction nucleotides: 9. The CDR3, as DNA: TGTGCCAGCAGTTTACAGGGACAGACTATCCCTGAAGCTTTCTTT. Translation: CASSLQGQTIPEAFF.

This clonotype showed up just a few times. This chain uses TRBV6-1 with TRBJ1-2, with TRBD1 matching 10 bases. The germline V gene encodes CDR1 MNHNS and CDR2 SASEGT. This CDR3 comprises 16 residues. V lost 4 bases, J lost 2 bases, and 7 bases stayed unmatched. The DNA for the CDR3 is TGTGCCAGCAGTGGGGTCCCGGGACAGGGGAACTATGGCTACACCTTC. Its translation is CASSGVPGQGNYGYTF.

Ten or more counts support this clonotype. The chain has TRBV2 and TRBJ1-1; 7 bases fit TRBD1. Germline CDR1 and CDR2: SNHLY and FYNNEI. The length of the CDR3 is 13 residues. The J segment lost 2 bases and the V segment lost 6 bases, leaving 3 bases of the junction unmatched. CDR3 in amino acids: CASRRGQNTEAFF. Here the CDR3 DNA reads TGTGCCAGCAGGAGGGGGCAAAACACTGAAGCTTTCTTT.

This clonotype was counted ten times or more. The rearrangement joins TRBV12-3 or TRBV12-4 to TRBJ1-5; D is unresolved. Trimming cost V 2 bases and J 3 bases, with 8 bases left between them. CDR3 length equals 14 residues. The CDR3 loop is CASSLWEANQPQHF. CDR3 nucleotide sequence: TGTGCCAGCAGTTTATGGGAGGCCAATCAGCCCCAGCATTTT.

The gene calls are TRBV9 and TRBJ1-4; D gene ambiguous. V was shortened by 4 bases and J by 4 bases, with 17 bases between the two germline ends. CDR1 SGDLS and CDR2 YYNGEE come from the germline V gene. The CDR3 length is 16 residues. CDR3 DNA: TGTGCCAGCAGCCTACCCCGGGCAGGCCATAATGAAAAACTGTTTTTT. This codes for CASSLPRAGHNEKLFF.

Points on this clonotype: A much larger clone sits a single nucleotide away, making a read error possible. CDR3 bases: TGTGCCAGCAGCTTGGGGGAAGGGGTGACAGATAGGCAGTATTTT. This sequence encodes CASSLGEGVTDRQYF. This chain connects TRBV7-9 to TRBJ2-3; D might be TRBD1 or TRBD2, each matching 5 bases. Germline V CDR1 and CDR2: SEHNR, FQNEAQ (reference sequence). This CDR3 has 15 amino acids.

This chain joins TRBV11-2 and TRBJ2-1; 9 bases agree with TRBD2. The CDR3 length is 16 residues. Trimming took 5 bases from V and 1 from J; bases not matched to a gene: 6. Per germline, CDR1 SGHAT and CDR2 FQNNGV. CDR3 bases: TGTGCCAGCAGCCCGAGACTAGCGGTTTCCTACAATGAGCAGTTCTTC. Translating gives CASSPRLAVSYNEQFF.

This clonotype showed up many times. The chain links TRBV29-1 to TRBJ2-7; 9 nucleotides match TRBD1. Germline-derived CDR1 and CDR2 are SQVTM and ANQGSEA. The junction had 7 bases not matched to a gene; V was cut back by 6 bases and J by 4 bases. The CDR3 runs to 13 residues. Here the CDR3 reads CSVETGQGYEQYF. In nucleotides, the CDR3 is TGCAGCGTCGAAACGGGACAGGGTTACGAGCAGTACTTC.

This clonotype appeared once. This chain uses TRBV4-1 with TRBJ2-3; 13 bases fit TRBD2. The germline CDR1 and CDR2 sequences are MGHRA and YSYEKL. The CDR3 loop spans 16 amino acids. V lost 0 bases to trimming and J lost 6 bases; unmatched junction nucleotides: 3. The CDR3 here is CASSQELAGGTDTQYF. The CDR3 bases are TGCGCCAGCAGCCAAGAACTAGCGGGAGGGACCGATACGCAGTATTTT.

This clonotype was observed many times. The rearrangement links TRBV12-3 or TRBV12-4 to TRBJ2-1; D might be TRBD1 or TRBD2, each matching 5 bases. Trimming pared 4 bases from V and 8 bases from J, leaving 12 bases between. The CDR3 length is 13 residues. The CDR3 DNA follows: TGTGCCAGCAGTTGGGGGAATGTGGATGAGCAGTTCTTC. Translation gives CASSWGNVDEQFF.

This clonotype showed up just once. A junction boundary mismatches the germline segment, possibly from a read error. CDR3 amino acids: CAGSLAHEQYF. CDR3 DNA: TGCGCCGGCAGCTTGGCCCACGAGCAGTACTTC. The gene calls are TRBV5-1 and TRBJ2-7; no definite D call. The CDR3 extends over 11 amino acids. Germline lookup yields CDR1 SGHRS and CDR2 YFSETQ.

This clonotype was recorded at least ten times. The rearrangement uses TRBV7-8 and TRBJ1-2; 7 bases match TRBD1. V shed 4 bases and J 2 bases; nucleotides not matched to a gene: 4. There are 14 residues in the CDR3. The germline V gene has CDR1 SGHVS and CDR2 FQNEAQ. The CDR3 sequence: CASSSTGWNYGYTF. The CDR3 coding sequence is TGTGCCAGCAGCTCGACAGGGTGGAACTATGGCTACACCTTC.

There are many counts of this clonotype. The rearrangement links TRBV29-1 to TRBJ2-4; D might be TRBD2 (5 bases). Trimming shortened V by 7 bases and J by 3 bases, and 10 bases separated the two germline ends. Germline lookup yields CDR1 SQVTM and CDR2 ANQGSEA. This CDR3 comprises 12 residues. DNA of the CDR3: TGCAGCGCCGACGGGGACAAAAACATTCAGTACTTC. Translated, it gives CSADGDKNIQYF. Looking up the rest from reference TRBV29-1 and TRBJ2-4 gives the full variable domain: SAVISQKPSRDICQRGTSLTIQCQVDSQVTMMFWYRQQPGQSLTLIATANQGSEATYESGFVIDKFPISRPNLTFSTLTVSNMSPEDSSIYLCSADGDKNIQYFGAGTRLSVL.

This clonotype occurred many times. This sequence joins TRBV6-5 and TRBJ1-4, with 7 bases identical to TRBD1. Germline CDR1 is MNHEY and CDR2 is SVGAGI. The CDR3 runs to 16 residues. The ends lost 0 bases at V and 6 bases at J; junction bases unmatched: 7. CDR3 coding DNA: TGTGCCAGCAGTTACTCGAAGGGAGGGGGCGATGAAAAACTGTTTTTT. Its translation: CASSYSKGGGDEKLFF.

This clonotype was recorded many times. In nucleotides, the CDR3 is TGCGCCAGCAGCCCGGAAGCGGGAGTGGGAACAGATACGCAGTATTTT. Its protein product is CASSPEAGVGTDTQYF. This chain connects TRBV5-1 to TRBJ2-3; 8 bases agree with TRBD2. The CDR3 consists of 16 residues. Trimming took 4 bases from V and 3 from J; bases not matched to a gene: 10. Germline CDR1 reads SGHRS; CDR2 reads YFSETQ. Full variable domain (rest looked up from reference TRBV5-1 and TRBJ2-3): KAGVTQTPRYLIKTRGQQVTLSCSPISGHRSVSWYQQTPGQGLQFLFEYFSETQRNKGNFPGRFSGRQFSNSRSEMNVSTLELGDSALYLCASSPEAGVGTDTQYFGPGTRLTVL.

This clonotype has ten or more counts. Here the CDR3 reads CASSRSGASSYEQYF. Written as DNA, the CDR3 is TGTGCCAGCAGCCGTAGCGGTGCTAGCTCCTACGAGCAGTACTTC. V usage is TRBV7-9 and J usage is TRBJ2-7; perhaps TRBD2 as D (6 bases). Trimming stripped 5 bases from V and 0 bases from J, with 14 bases between. Germline assignment: CDR1 SEHNR and CDR2 FQNEAQ (reference sequence). CDR3 length equals 15 residues.

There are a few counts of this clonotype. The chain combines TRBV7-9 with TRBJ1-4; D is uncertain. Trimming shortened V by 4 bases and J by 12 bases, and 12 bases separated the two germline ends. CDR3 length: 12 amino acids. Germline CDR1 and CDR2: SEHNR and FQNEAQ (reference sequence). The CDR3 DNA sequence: TGTGCCAGCAGCTCCCTTGAGAGAGAACTGTTTTTT. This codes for CASSSLERELFF.

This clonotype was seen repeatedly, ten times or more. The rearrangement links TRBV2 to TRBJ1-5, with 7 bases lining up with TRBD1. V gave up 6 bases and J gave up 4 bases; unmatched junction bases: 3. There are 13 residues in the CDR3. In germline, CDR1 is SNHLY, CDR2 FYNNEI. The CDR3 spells CASSTQGNQPQHF. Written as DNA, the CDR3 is TGTGCCAGCAGCACACAGGGGAATCAGCCCCAGCATTTT.

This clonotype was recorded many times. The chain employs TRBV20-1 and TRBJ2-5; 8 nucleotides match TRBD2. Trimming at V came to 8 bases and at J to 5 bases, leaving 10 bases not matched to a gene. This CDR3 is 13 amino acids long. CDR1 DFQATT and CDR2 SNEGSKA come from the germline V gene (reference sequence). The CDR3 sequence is CSHRAAGAETQYF. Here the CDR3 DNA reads TGCAGTCACCGGGCAGCGGGAGCGGAGACCCAGTACTTC.

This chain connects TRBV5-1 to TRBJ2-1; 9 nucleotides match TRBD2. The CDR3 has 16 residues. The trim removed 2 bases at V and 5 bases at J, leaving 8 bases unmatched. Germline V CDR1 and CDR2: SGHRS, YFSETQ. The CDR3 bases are TGCGCCAGCAGCTTTTCGGGCGGGAGGGACCACAATGAGCAGTTCTTC. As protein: CASSFSGGRDHNEQFF.

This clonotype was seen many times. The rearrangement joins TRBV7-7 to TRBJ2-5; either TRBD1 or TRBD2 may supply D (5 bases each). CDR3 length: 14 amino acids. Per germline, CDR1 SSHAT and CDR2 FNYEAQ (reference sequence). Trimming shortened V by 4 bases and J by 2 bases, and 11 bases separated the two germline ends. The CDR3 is CASSSGTTQETQYF. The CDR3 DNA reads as TGTGCCAGCAGCTCCGGGACGACACAAGAGACCCAGTACTTC.

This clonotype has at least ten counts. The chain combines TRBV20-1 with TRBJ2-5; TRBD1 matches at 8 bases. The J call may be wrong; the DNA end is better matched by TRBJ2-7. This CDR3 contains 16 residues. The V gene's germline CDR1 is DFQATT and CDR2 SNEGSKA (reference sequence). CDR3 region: CSAIGAGGDSSYEQYF. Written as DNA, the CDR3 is TGCAGTGCTATCGGGGCAGGGGGCGATAGCTCCTACGAGCAGTACTTC.

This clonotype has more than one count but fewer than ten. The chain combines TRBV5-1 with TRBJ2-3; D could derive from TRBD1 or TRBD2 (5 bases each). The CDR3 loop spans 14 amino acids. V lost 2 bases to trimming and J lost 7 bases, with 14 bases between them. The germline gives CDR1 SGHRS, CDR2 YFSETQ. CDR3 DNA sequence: TGCGCCAGCAGCTTCGGGGACCTAAAAAATACGCAGTATTTT. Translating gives CASSFGDLKNTQYF.